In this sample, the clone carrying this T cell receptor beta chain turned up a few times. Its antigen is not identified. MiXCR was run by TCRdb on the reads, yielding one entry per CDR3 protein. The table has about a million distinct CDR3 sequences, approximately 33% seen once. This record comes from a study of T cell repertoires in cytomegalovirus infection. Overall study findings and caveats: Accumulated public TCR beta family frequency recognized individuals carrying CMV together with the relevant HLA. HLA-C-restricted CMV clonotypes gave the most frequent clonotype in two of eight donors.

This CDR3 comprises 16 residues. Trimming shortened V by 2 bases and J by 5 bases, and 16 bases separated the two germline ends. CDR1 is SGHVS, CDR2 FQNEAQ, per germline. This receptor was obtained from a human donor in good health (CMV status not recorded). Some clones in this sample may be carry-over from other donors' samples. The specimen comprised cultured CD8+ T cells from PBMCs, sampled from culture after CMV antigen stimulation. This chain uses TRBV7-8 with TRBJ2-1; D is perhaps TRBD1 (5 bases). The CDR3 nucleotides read TGTGCCAGCAGCTTATTGTGGGCAGGGTCCCACAATGAGCAGTTCTTC. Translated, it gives CASSLLWAGSHNEQFF. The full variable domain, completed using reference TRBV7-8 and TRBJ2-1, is GAGVSQSPRYKVAKRGQDVALRCDPISGHVSLFWYQQALGQGPEFLTYFQNEAQLDKSGLPSDRFFAERPEGSVSTLKIQRTQQEDSAVYLCASSLLWAGSHNEQFFGPGTRLTVL.